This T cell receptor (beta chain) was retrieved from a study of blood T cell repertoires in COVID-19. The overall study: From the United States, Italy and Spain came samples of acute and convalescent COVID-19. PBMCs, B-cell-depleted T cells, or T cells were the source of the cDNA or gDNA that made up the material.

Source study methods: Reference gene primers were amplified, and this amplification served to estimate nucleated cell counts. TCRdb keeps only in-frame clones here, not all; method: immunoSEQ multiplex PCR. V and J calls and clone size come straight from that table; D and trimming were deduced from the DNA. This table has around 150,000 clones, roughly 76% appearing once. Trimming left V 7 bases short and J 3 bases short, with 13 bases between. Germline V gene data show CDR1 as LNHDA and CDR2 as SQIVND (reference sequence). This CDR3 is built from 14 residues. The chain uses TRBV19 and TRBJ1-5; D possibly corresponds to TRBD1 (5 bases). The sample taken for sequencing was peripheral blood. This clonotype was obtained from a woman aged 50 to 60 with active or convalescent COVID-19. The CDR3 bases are TGTGCCAGTAAAGGGGCAGGAAACAATCAGCCCCAGCATTTT. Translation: CASKGAGNNQPQHF.